The 15 T cell receptor beta chains below were found in one sample sequenced in a study of regulatory T cells in long-lasting Graves disease. Library construction for TCR beta used iRepertoire HTBI primers and Arm-PCR of CDR3 regions. TCRdb reprocessed the multiplex PCR reads via MiXCR and lists one record per CDR3 protein. The table records a few hundred thousand distinct CDR3 sequences, roughly 13% of them present only once. Time point in this sample: newly diagnosed GD, antithyroid drugs for less than 3 months. PBMC RNA served as the TCR library source. The sample was also linked to a second study, of T cells in Graves' hyperthyroidism and ophthalmopathy.

This material consisted of peripheral blood mononuclear cells (PBMCs), taken at new diagnosis, from a patient treated with antithyroid drugs. These receptors all come from a man between 25 and 39 years old with Graves disease.

This clonotype was observed many times. V usage is TRBV27 and J usage is TRBJ2-7, with TRBD2 matching 11 bases. Germline lookup yields CDR1 MNHEY and CDR2 SMNVEV (reference sequence). V dropped 5 bases and J dropped 2; count of bases not matched to a gene: 11. This CDR3 is 17 amino acids long. CDR3 sequence reads: CASSVEASSGGTYEQYF. The DNA for the CDR3 is TGTGCCAGCAGTGTCGAGGCCTCTAGCGGGGGGACCTACGAGCAGTACTTC.

In its sample, this clonotype was seen a few times. The chain carries TRBV19 and TRBJ2-2; 7 bases line up with TRBD2. V gave up 7 bases and J gave up 2 bases; unmatched junction bases: 7. CDR1 and CDR2 from the germline V gene are LNHDA and SQIVND (reference sequence). The CDR3 extends over 15 amino acids. Here the CDR3 DNA reads TGTGCCAGTAAGCGGGACGGTACTAACACCGGGGAGCTGTTTTTT. This codes for CASKRDGTNTGELFF.

The table lists this clonotype with many counts. The chain uses TRBV15 and TRBJ2-1, with 7 positions matching TRBD1. Germline loops: CDR1 LNHNV, CDR2 YYDKDF (reference sequence). V was clipped by 8 bases and J by 5 bases; unmatched bases: 12. The CDR3 totals 15 residues. CDR3 sequence: CATGEERGRNNEQFF. CDR3 sequence (DNA): TGTGCCACCGGAGAAGAGAGGGGGCGTAACAATGAGCAGTTCTTC.

This clonotype was detected ten times or more. J is TRBJ2-7 and V is TRBV11-1, with D possibly TRBD1 on 6 matching bases. The CDR3 extends over 14 amino acids. Trimming shortened V by 5 bases and J by 6 bases, and 17 bases separated the two germline ends. Germline CDR1 is SGHAT and CDR2 is FQDESV (reference sequence). CDR3 sequence reads: CASSPSGESGEQYF. The CDR3 DNA is TGTGCCAGCAGCCCATCAGGGGAATCAGGCGAGCAGTACTTC.

As for this clonotype: A single base separates this from a much larger clone, so it may be a read error. The chain employs TRBV10-3 and TRBJ2-7; TRBD1 matches at 8 bases. The germline CDR1 and CDR2 sequences are ENHRY and SYGVKD. The CDR3 runs 14 residues. CDR3 in amino acids: CAISSGTGPYERYF. In DNA, the CDR3 is TGTGCCATCAGTTCCGGGACAGGTCCCTACGAGCGGTACTTC.

Many counts were recorded for this clonotype. The CDR3 nucleotides read TGTGCCACCAGAGAGCTAGCGGGAGACACCTACAATGAGCAGTTCTTC. The encoded protein is CATRELAGDTYNEQFF. This rearrangement joins TRBV24-1 to TRBJ2-1; 10 positions match TRBD2. V trimming: 7 bases; J trimming: 2 bases; junction bases outside the gene matches: 7. The CDR3 contains 16 residues. Germline values: CDR1 KGHDR, CDR2 SFDVKD.

The CDR3 region has the DNA TGCGCCAGCAGCGCGCTACAGGGTGCTCAGCCCCAGCATTTT. It encodes CASSALQGAQPQHF. This chain joins TRBV5-1 and TRBJ1-5, with D perhaps matching TRBD1 (6 bases). Trimming shortened V by 4 bases and J by 6 bases, and 14 bases separated the two germline ends. This CDR3 is built from 14 residues. Germline CDR1 is SGHRS and CDR2 is YFSETQ. The complete variable domain, with remaining parts taken from reference TRBV5-1 and TRBJ1-5, reads KAGVTQTPRYLIKTRGQQVTLSCSPISGHRSVSWYQQTPGQGLQFLFEYFSETQRNKGNFPGRFSGRQFSNSRSEMNVSTLELGDSALYLCASSALQGAQPQHFGDGTRLSIL.

This clonotype was seen only a few times. The rearrangement joins TRBV5-1 to TRBJ2-7; a weak D match, TRBD1 (6 bases). Trimming pared 4 bases from V and 3 bases from J, leaving 17 bases between. CDR1 SGHRS and CDR2 YFSETQ come from the germline V gene. The length of the CDR3 is 15 residues. CDR3 sequence: CASSRPGTQIYEQYF. The CDR3 DNA reads TGCGCCAGCAGCCGACCCGGGACACAAATCTACGAGCAGTACTTC.

The V and J genes are TRBV20-1 and TRBJ2-1; D is ambiguous. The V end lost 6 bases, the J end lost 4 bases, and 13 bases lay between the germline ends. The germline V gene has CDR1 DFQATT and CDR2 SNEGSKA (reference sequence). This CDR3 contains 13 residues. The CDR3 spells CSADFIEYNEQFF. The CDR3 DNA reads TGCAGTGCCGACTTCATAGAGTACAATGAGCAGTTCTTC.

This clonotype was counted ten times or more. V is TRBV2 and J is TRBJ2-6; D possibly corresponds to TRBD2 (5 bases). Trimming took off 6 bases at V and 2 bases at J, with 8 bases between the two ends. The CDR3 covers 14 residues. Looked up from germline, CDR1 is SNHLY and CDR2 is FYNNEI. DNA of the CDR3: TGTGCCAGCAGCGCGAGGGCTGGGGCCAACGTCCTGACTTTC. Protein: CASSARAGANVLTF.

This clonotype was counted only a few times. This chain uses TRBV6-2 or TRBV6-3 with TRBJ1-2; TRBD1 matches 8 bases. The CDR3 sequence is 22 residues long. CDR1 is MNHEY, CDR2 SVGEGT, per germline. J was trimmed by 0 bases and V by 7 bases; bases with no gene match: 28. The CDR3 DNA reads as TGTGCCAGCACCCAAGATGGGGGACAGGTCCTAATTATACGCCAGGCTAACTATGGCTACACCTTC. Amino acids: CASTQDGGQVLIIRQANYGYTF.

This clonotype has at least ten counts. The chain carries TRBV6-2 or TRBV6-3 and TRBJ2-1, with D unresolved. The CDR3 extends over 11 amino acids. Germline-derived CDR1 and CDR2 are MNHEY and SVGEGT. V lost 4 bases to trimming and J lost 13 bases, with 11 bases between them. CDR3 loop: CASSFLLEQFF. The CDR3 DNA reads as TGTGCCAGCAGTTTTTTGCTCGAACAGTTCTTC.

This clonotype was counted many times. J is TRBJ1-1 and V is TRBV27, with a weak D call TRBD1 (5 bases). Germline V gene lookup returns CDR1 MNHEY and CDR2 SMNVEV (reference sequence). CDR3 length: 15 residues. Trimming removed 6 bases at V and 2 bases at J, with 16 bases between. CDR3 region: CASSPGWGDNTEAFF. CDR3 nucleotide sequence: TGTGCCAGCAGCCCTGGGTGGGGGGATAACACTGAAGCTTTCTTT.

This clonotype was seen at least ten times. The CDR3 loop reads CASSDFRSQETQYF. The CDR3 DNA reads as TGTGCCAGCAGTGATTTCCGATCCCAAGAGACCCAGTACTTC. The chain combines TRBV2 with TRBJ2-5; no reliable D call. Trimming stripped 3 bases from V and 1 base from J, with 9 bases between. This CDR3 is built from 14 residues. Germline V gene sequence: CDR1 SNHLY, CDR2 FYNNEI.

A remark on this clonotype: A much larger clone differs from this one at a single base, so this may be a read error. This rearrangement joins TRBV28 to TRBJ1-1; no definite D call. CDR1 MDHEN and CDR2 SYDVKM come from the germline V gene. The germline V and J ends were trimmed by 11 bases and 4 bases, with 14 bases remaining between them. The CDR3 loop spans 12 amino acids. CDR3 sequence (DNA): TGTGCCGCCCACACGAGGTTCACTGAAGCTTTCTTT. Residues: CAAHTRFTEAFF.